The T cell receptor (beta chain) under discussion was sequenced for a study of graft-versus-host responses after intestinal transplantation. Looking at the study overall: All of the recipients had induction that used anti-thymocyte globulin, then tacrolimus and steroids for approximately 3 years.

This CDR3 region has 13 residues. Germline-derived CDR1 and CDR2 are MNHEY and SVGAGI. The V end was cut by 5 bases, the J end by 11 bases, with 18 bases between. The assay was immunoSEQ multiplex PCR, and TCRdb's table has in-frame clones only and misses some. The sample gives roughly 89,000 clones, 91% of which show up once; approximately 0.1% is in the top ten. As for this clone: The antigen is not known.

V and J are TRBV6-5 and TRBJ1-1, with D perhaps matching TRBD1 (5 bases). The sample consisted of unstimulated CD4+ T cells sorted from spleen or lymph node cells, taken before intestinal transplant. The clonotype comes from a human donor who received an intestinal transplant. CDR3 protein: CASSKQAGGWAFF. The CDR3 nucleotides read TGTGCCAGCAGTAAACAGGCGGGGGGGTGGGCTTTCTTT.